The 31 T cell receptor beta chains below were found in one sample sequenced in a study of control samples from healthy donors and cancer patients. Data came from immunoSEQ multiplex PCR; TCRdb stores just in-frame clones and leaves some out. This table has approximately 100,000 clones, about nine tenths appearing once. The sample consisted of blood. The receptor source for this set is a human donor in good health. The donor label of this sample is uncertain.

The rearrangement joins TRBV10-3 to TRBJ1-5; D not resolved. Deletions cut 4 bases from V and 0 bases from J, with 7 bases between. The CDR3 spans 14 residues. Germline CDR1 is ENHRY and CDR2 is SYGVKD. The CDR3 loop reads CAISGVNSNQPQHF. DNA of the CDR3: TGTGCCATCAGTGGAGTTAATAGCAATCAGCCCCAGCATTTT.

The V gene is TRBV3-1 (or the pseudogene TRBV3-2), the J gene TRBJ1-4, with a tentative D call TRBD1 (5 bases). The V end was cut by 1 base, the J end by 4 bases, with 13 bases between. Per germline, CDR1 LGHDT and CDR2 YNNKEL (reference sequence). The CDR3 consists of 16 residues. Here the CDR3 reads CASSQASLRGNEKLFF. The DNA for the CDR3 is TGTGCCAGCAGCCAAGCTAGCCTTAGGGGTAATGAAAAACTGTTTTTT.

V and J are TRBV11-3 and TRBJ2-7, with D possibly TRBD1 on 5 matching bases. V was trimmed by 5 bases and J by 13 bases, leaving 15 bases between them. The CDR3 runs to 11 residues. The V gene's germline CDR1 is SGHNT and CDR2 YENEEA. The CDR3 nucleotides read TGTGCCAGCAGCAAGGACACCCGGCTTTACTTC. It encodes CASSKDTRLYF.

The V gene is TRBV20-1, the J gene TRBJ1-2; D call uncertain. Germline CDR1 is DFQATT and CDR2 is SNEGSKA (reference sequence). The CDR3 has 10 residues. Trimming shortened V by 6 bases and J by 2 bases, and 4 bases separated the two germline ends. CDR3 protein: CSAQNYGYTF. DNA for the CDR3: TGCAGTGCCCAGAACTATGGCTACACCTTC.

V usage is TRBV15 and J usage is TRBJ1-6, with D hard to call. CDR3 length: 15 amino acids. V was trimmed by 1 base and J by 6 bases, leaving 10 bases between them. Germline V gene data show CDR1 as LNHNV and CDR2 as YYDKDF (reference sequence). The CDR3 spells CATSRGVGSNSPLHF. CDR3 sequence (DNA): TGTGCCACCAGCAGAGGGGTGGGCAGTAATTCACCCCTCCACTTT.

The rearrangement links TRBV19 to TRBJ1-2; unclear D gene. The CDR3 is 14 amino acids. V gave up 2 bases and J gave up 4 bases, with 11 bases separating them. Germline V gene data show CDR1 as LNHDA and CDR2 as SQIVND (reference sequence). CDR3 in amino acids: CASSISRSRYGYTF. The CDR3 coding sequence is TGTGCCAGTAGTATATCCAGGAGTCGCTATGGCTACACCTTC. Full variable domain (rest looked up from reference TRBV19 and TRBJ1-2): DGGITQSPKYLFRKEGQNVTLSCEQNLNHDAMYWYRQDPGQGLRLIYYSQIVNDFQKGDIAEGYSVSREKKESFPLTVTSAQKNPTAFYLCASSISRSRYGYTFGSGTRLTVV.

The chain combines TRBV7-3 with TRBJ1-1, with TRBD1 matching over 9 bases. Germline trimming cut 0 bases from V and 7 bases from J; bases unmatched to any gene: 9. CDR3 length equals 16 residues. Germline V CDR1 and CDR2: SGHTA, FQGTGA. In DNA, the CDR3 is TGTGCCAGCAGCTTAACATCCGGGACAGGGTCAAGTGAAGCTTTCTTT. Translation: CASSLTSGTGSSEAFF.

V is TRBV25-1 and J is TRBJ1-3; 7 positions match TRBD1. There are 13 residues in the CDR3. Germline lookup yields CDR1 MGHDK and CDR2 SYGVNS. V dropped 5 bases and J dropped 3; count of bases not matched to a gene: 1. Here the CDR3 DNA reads TGTGCCAGCAGTTCAGGGGGTGGAAACACCATATATTTT. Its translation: CASSSGGGNTIYF.

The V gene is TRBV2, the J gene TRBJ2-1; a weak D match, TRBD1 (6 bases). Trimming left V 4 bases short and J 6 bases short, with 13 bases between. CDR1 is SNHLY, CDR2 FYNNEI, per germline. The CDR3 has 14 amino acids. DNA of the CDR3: TGTGCCAGCAGTGTGGGACACTCGCTCAATGAGCAGTTCTTC. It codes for CASSVGHSLNEQFF.

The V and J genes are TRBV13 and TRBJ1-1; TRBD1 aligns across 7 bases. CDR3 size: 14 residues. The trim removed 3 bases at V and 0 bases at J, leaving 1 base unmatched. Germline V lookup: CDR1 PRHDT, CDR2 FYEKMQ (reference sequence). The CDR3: CASSLDRLNTEAFF. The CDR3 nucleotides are TGTGCCAGCAGCTTGGACAGGCTGAACACTGAAGCTTTCTTT.

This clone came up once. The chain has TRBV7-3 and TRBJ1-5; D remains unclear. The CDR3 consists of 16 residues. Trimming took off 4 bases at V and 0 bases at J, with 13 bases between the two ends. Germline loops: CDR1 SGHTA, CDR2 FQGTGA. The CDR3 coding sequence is TGTGCCAGCAGCTCAAGTCCGGTTTATAGCAATCAGCCCCAGCATTTT. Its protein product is CASSSSPVYSNQPQHF.

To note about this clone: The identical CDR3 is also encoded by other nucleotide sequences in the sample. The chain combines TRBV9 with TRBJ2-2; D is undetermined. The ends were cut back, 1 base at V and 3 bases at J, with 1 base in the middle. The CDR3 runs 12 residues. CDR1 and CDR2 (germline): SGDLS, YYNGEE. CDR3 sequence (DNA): TGTGCCAGCAGCGTATACACCGGGGAGCTGTTTTTT. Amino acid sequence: CASSVYTGELFF.

CDR3 DNA sequence: TGTGCCAGCAGCTCCAACACCTACGAGCAGTACGTC. Protein: CASSSNTYEQYV. The chain combines TRBV7-2 with TRBJ2-7; no firm D call. The CDR3 covers 12 residues. Trimming took off 4 bases at V and 2 bases at J, with 6 bases between the two ends. Germline lookup yields CDR1 SGHTA and CDR2 FQGNSA.

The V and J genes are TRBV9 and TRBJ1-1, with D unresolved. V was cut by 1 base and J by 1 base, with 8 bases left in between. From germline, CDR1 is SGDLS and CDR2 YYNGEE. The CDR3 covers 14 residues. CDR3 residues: CASSVNKGNTEAFF. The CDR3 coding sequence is TGTGCCAGCAGCGTAAATAAGGGGAACACTGAAGCTTTCTTT. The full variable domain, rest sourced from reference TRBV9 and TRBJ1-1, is DSGVTQTPKHLITATGQRVTLRCSPRSGDLSVYWYQQSLDQGLQFLIQYYNGEERAKGNILERFSAQQFPDLHSELNLSSLELGDSALYFCASSVNKGNTEAFFGQGTRLTVV.

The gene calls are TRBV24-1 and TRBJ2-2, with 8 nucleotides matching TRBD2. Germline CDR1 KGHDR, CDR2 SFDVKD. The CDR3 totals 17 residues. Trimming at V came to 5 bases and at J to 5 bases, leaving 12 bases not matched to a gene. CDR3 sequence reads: CATSVTKGLGGTGELFF. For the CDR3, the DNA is TGTGCCACCAGTGTAACCAAGGGACTAGGAGGGACCGGGGAGCTGTTTTTT.

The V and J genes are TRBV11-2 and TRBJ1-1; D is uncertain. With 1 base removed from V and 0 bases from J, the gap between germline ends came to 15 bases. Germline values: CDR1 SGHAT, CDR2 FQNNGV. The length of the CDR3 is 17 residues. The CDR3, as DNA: TGTGCCAGCAGCTTAGCACCCCTTCCAGTCCTGAACACTGAAGCTTTCTTT. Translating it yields CASSLAPLPVLNTEAFF.

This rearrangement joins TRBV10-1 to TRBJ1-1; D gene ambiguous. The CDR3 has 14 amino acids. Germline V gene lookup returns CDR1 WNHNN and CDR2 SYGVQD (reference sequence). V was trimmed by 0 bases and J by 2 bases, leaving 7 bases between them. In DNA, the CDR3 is TGCGCCAGCAGTGAGTCCGCAGCAAACACTGAAGCTTTCTTT. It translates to CASSESAANTEAFF.

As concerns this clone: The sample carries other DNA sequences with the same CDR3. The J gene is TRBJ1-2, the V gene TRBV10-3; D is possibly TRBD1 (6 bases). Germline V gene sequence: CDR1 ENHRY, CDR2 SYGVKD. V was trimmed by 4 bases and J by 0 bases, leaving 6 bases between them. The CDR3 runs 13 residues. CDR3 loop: CAISGTANYGYTF. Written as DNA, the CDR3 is TGTGCCATCAGTGGGACAGCTAACTATGGCTACACCTTC.

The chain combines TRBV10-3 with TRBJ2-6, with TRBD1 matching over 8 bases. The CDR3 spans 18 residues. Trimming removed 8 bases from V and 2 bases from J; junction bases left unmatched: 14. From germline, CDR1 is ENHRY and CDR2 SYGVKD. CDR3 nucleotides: TGTGCCATCTCACTGGGGCAGGGGGCGACTGCTGGGGCCAACGTCCTGACTTTC. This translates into CAISLGQGATAGANVLTF.

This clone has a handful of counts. CDR3 loop: CASIRDLPYEQYF. The CDR3, as DNA: TGCGCCAGCATCCGGGACCTTCCCTACGAGCAGTACTTC. This chain uses TRBV5-1 with TRBJ2-7; possibly TRBD1 or TRBD2 for D (5 bases each). The germline CDR1 and CDR2 sequences are SGHRS and YFSETQ. V dropped 6 bases and J dropped 2 bases, with 12 bases sitting between them. The CDR3 runs to 13 residues.

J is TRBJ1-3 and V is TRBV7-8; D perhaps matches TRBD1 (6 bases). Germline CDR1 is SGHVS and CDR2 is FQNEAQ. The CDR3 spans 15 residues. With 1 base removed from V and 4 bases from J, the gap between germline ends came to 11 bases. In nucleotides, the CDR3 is TGTGCCAGCAGCTTAGGATCAGGGGTCGGAAACACCATATATTTT. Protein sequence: CASSLGSGVGNTIYF.

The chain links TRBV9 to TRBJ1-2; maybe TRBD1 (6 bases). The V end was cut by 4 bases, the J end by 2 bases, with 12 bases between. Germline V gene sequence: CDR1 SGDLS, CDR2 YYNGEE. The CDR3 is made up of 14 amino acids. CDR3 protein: CASSFRTANYGYTF. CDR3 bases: TGTGCCAGCAGCTTTAGGACAGCAAACTATGGCTACACCTTC.

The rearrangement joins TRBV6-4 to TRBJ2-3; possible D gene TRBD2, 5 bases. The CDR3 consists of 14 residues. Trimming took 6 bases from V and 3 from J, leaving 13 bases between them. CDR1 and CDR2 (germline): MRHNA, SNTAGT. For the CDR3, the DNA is TGTGCCAGCAGCGCAGTTCCGGGAACAGATACGCAGTATTTT. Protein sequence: CASSAVPGTDTQYF.

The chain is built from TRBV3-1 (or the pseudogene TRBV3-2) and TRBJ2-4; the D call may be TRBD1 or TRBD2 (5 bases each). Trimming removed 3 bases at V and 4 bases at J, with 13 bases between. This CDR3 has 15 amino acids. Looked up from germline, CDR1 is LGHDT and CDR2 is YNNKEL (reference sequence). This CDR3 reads CASSQAWDAKNIQYF. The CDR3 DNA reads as TGTGCCAGCAGCCAGGCTTGGGACGCGAAAAACATTCAGTACTTC.

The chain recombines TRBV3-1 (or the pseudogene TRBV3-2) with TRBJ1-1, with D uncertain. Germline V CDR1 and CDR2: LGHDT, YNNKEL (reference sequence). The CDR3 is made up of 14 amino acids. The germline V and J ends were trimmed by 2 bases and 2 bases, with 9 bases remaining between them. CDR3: CASSQPSENTEAFF. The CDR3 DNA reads TGTGCCAGCAGCCAACCATCAGAAAACACTGAAGCTTTCTTT.

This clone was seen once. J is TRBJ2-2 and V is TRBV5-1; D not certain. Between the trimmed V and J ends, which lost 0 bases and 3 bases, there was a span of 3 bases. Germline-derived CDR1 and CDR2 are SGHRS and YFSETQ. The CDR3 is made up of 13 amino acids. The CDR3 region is CASSLDYTGELFF. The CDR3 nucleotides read TGCGCCAGCAGCTTGGACTACACCGGGGAGCTGTTTTTT.

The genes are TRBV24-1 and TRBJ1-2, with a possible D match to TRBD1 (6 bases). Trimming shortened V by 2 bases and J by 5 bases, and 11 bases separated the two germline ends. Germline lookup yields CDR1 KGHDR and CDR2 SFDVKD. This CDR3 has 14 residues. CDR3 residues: CATSDSGQDYGYTF. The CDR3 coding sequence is TGTGCCACCAGTGATTCGGGACAAGATTATGGCTACACCTTC.

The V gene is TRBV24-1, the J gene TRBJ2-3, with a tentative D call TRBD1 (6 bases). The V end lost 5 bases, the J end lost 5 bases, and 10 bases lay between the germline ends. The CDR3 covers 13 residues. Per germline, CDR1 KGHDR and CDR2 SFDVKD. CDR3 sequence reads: CATSVTRGDTQYF. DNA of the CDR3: TGTGCCACCAGTGTAACCAGGGGAGATACGCAGTATTTT.

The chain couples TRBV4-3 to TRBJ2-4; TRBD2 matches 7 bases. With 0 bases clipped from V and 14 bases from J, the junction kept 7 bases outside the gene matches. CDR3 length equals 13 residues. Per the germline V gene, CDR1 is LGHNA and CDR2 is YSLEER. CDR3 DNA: TGCGCCAGCAGCCAAGATTTGACGGGGGGAAAGTACTTC. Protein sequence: CASSQDLTGGKYF.

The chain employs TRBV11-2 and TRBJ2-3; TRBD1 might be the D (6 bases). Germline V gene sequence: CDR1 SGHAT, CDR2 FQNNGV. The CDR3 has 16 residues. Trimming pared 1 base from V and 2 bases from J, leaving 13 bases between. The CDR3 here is CASSLGGNRVTDTQYF. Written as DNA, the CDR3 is TGTGCCAGCAGCTTAGGAGGAAACAGGGTCACAGATACGCAGTATTTT.

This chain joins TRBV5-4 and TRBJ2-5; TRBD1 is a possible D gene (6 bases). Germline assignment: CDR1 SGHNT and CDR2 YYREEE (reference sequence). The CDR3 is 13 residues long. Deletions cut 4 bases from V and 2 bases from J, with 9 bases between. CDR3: CASSPGQQETQYF. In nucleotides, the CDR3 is TGTGCCAGCAGCCCTGGACAGCAAGAGACCCAGTACTTC.